The 22 T cell receptor beta chains presented below share a single source sample, sequenced in a study of T-cell memory formation after mild COVID-19. TCRdb used MiXCR to reprocess the 5' RACE reads, holding one entry per CDR3 protein. The repertoire holds about 340,000 distinct CDR3 sequences, with about an eighth as singletons. The specimen sequenced was PBMCs or a T cell subset sorted from them (not recorded which). Receptor source: a young man who had mild COVID-19 (a few samples of this study predate the infection). Cell type and time point are not known.

This clonotype was picked up a small number of times. V is TRBV7-9 and J is TRBJ1-1; 7 positions match TRBD1. V lost 5 bases to trimming and J lost 0 bases; unmatched junction nucleotides: 9. Germline CDR1 and CDR2: SEHNR and FQNEAQ (reference sequence). CDR3 length: 16 residues. The CDR3 DNA follows: TGTGCCAGCAGCCACAGGGGTGGACAGATGAACACTGAAGCTTTCTTT. Its protein is CASSHRGGQMNTEAFF.

This clonotype showed up many times. CDR3 DNA sequence: TGCGCCAGCAGCTTGGGATTGCGGCAGGGCGGTAATTCACCCCTCCACTTT. It codes for CASSLGLRQGGNSPLHF. V and J are TRBV5-1 and TRBJ1-6; possibly TRBD1 for D (5 bases). Trimming took 0 bases from V and 6 from J, leaving 16 bases between them. Germline V gene lookup returns CDR1 SGHRS and CDR2 YFSETQ. This CDR3 has 17 residues. Full variable domain (missing parts from reference TRBV5-1 and TRBJ1-6): KAGVTQTPRYLIKTRGQQVTLSCSPISGHRSVSWYQQTPGQGLQFLFEYFSETQRNKGNFPGRFSGRQFSNSRSEMNVSTLELGDSALYLCASSLGLRQGGNSPLHFGNGTRLTVT.

The table lists this clonotype with a few counts. The rearrangement joins TRBV7-6 to TRBJ2-1; D is possibly TRBD2 (5 bases). The CDR3 length is 16 residues. The ends were cut back, 4 bases at V and 0 bases at J, with 13 bases in the middle. Germline lookup yields CDR1 SGHVS and CDR2 FNYEAQ. In DNA form, the CDR3 reads TGTGCCAGCAGCTCGCCGGACTTCCGCTCCTACAATGAGCAGTTCTTC. This sequence encodes CASSSPDFRSYNEQFF.

Note on this clonotype: This sequence may be a read error, since a much larger clone differs from it by one base. CDR3: CASRSYEQYF. The CDR3 DNA reads TGTGCCAGCAGATCCTACGAGCAGTACTTC. This rearrangement joins TRBV2 to TRBJ2-7; D gene unclear. The CDR3 is made up of 10 amino acids. CDR1 is SNHLY and CDR2 is FYNNEI in the germline V gene. The germline V and J ends were trimmed by 6 bases and 1 base, with 1 base remaining between them.

The chain has TRBV7-9 and TRBJ1-1; no reliable D call. The CDR3 loop spans 15 amino acids. Deletions cut 5 bases from V and 1 base from J, with 14 bases between. Germline V gene lookup returns CDR1 SEHNR and CDR2 FQNEAQ (reference sequence). The CDR3 loop reads CASSRFLGPNTEAFF. The CDR3, as DNA: TGTGCCAGCAGCCGATTTTTGGGCCCGAACACTGAAGCTTTCTTT.

This clonotype was seen only a few times. The rearrangement uses TRBV7-9 and TRBJ1-3, with TRBD1 matching 7 bases. CDR1 is SEHNR and CDR2 is FQNEAQ in the germline V gene (reference sequence). The V segment lost 4 bases and the J segment 4 bases; nucleotides outside the gene matches: 7. The CDR3 consists of 15 residues. CDR3 in amino acids: CASSSLTGTGNTIYF. The DNA for the CDR3 is TGTGCCAGCAGCTCGCTGACAGGGACGGGAAACACCATATATTTT.

This clonotype has a count of ten or more. V is TRBV7-2 and J is TRBJ2-3; D gene unclear. CDR3 length: 13 amino acids. V was cut by 5 bases and J by 6 bases, with 12 bases left in between. Germline-derived CDR1 and CDR2 are SGHTA and FQGNSA. The CDR3 nucleotides are TGTGCCAGCAGCCCCGGAACCGGGGATACGCAGTATTTT. Translating gives CASSPGTGDTQYF. Full variable domain (outside the CDR3, taken from reference TRBV7-2 and TRBJ2-3): GAGVSQSPSNKVTEKGKDVELRCDPISGHTALYWYRQSLGQGLEFLIYFQGNSAPDKSGLPSDRFSAERTGGSVSTLTIQRTQQEDSAVYLCASSPGTGDTQYFGPGTRLTVL.

The rearrangement joins TRBV6-5 to TRBJ1-1, with D perhaps TRBD1 (5 bases). V lost 0 bases and J 0 bases, leaving 8 bases between the germline ends. The CDR3 is made up of 15 amino acids. CDR1 is MNHEY, CDR2 SVGAGI, per germline. The CDR3 spells CASSYSGRMNTEAFF. CDR3 bases: TGTGCCAGCAGTTACTCGGGGCGGATGAACACTGAAGCTTTCTTT.

This clonotype has only a few counts. As DNA, the CDR3 is TGCGCCAGCAGCCGGGGACAGGGGGCCCCCTACAATGAGCAGTTCTTC. Its protein is CASSRGQGAPYNEQFF. The chain combines TRBV5-1 with TRBJ2-1; 12 bases match TRBD1. V lost 4 bases, J lost 2 bases, and 4 bases stayed unmatched. Per the germline V gene, CDR1 is SGHRS and CDR2 is YFSETQ. The length of the CDR3 is 16 residues.

This rearrangement joins TRBV7-2 to TRBJ1-1, with no clear D. The CDR3 extends over 14 amino acids. Germline-derived CDR1 and CDR2 are SGHTA and FQGNSA. The V end lost 2 bases, the J end lost 2 bases, and 9 bases lay between the germline ends. For the CDR3, the DNA is TGTGCCAGCAGCTTATCTTCAATAAACACTGAAGCTTTCTTT. Protein sequence: CASSLSSINTEAFF.

V usage is TRBV7-2 and J usage is TRBJ2-7; D not certain. CDR3 length: 14 residues. Trimming took off 2 bases at V and 4 bases at J, with 12 bases between the two ends. CDR1 SGHTA and CDR2 FQGNSA come from the germline V gene. CDR3 bases: TGTGCCAGCAGCTTAAACAGACTCTCTTACGAGCAGTACGTC. This gives the protein CASSLNRLSYEQYV.

The chain uses TRBV20-1 and TRBJ2-1, with a possible D match to TRBD2 (5 bases). In germline, CDR1 is DFQATT, CDR2 SNEGSKA (reference sequence). Trimming removed 6 bases at V and 6 bases at J, with 9 bases between. The CDR3 totals 11 residues. The CDR3 DNA reads TGCAGTGCCCCGGCGGGCAATGAGCAGTTCTTC. Translated, it gives CSAPAGNEQFF.

This clonotype was seen a handful of times. The chain joins TRBV9 to TRBJ2-3; D assignment may be TRBD1 or TRBD2 (5 bases each). The germline gives CDR1 SGDLS, CDR2 YYNGEE. V gave up 2 bases and J gave up 3 bases, with 13 bases separating them. The CDR3 sequence is 15 residues long. CDR3 protein: CASSVDGDVTDTQYF. Here the CDR3 DNA reads TGTGCCAGCAGCGTTGATGGGGACGTGACAGATACGCAGTATTTT. Full variable domain (missing parts from reference TRBV9 and TRBJ2-3): DSGVTQTPKHLITATGQRVTLRCSPRSGDLSVYWYQQSLDQGLQFLIQYYNGEERAKGNILERFSAQQFPDLHSELNLSSLELGDSALYFCASSVDGDVTDTQYFGPGTRLTVL.

This clonotype was observed a few times. This chain uses TRBV7-6 with TRBJ2-7, with 12 bases aligning to TRBD1. V shed 8 bases, J shed 4 bases, and the junction held 9 bases outside the gene matches. CDR1 and CDR2 (germline): SGHVS, FNYEAQ. This CDR3 has 15 amino acids. CDR3 nucleotides: TGTGCCAGCGGCCAGGGACAGGGGGCCGGGTACGAGCAGTACTTC. Protein: CASGQGQGAGYEQYF.

This clonotype was picked up a small number of times. This sequence joins TRBV7-2 and TRBJ1-2; 7 bases map to TRBD1. Germline CDR1 reads SGHTA; CDR2 reads FQGNSA. This CDR3 has 15 residues. Trimming took 4 bases from V and 4 from J; bases not matched to a gene: 9. This CDR3 is CASSSDRALRYGYTF. The CDR3 coding sequence is TGTGCCAGCAGCTCCGACAGGGCCCTTCGCTATGGCTACACCTTC.

This clonotype was seen only a few times. The rearrangement uses TRBV4-3 and TRBJ2-1; D not certain. The CDR3 has 15 residues. The germline CDR1 and CDR2 sequences are LGHNA and YSLEER. V lost 0 bases and J lost 7, with 13 bases in between. The CDR3 is CASSQDVLGRNEQFF. For the CDR3, the DNA is TGCGCCAGCAGCCAAGATGTTCTCGGCCGGAATGAGCAGTTCTTC.

CDR3 in DNA: TGTGCCAGCAGCTCCGGCCGAAGGGGCGTCGGAAACTATGGCTACACCTTC. Its translation: CASSSGRRGVGNYGYTF. This rearrangement joins TRBV7-8 to TRBJ1-2, with TRBD1 as a possible D gene (5 bases). The CDR3 contains 17 residues. Germline V CDR1 and CDR2: SGHVS, FQNEAQ. The V end lost 4 bases, the J end lost 2 bases, and 20 bases lay between the germline ends.

A few counts support this clonotype. It may be a read error: a sequence one base away is much more abundant. The chain recombines TRBV7-8 with TRBJ1-6; 10 bases map to TRBD1. V was pared by 5 bases and J by 6 bases, with 4 bases of the junction left unmatched. In germline, CDR1 is SGHVS, CDR2 FQNEAQ. CDR3 size: 15 residues. CDR3 DNA sequence: TGTGCCAGCAGCCTCCGGGACAGGGGTAATTCACCCCTCCACTTT. Its protein product is CASSLRDRGNSPLHF.

The chain links TRBV7-2 to TRBJ1-1, with a possible D match to TRBD1 (5 bases). The CDR3 has 15 residues. The germline V gene has CDR1 SGHTA and CDR2 FQGNSA. Trimming removed 7 bases from V and 3 bases from J, with 18 bases in between. The CDR3 spells CASKIRGDGYTEAFF. As DNA, the CDR3 is TGTGCCAGCAAAATACGGGGGGACGGATACACTGAAGCTTTCTTT.

This chain joins TRBV7-9 and TRBJ1-1, with D maybe TRBD1 (6 bases). Trimming pared 3 bases from V and 3 bases from J, leaving 17 bases between. CDR1 and CDR2 from the germline V gene are SEHNR and FQNEAQ (reference sequence). This CDR3 comprises 16 residues. This CDR3 is CASSLQGLTGHTEAFF. As DNA, the CDR3 is TGTGCCAGCAGCTTGCAGGGGCTGACAGGACACACTGAAGCTTTCTTT.

At least ten counts were recorded for this clonotype. In nucleotides, the CDR3 is TGTGCCAGCAGTCCCCAGGGTGTAGCTAACACCGGGGAGCTGTTTTTT. As protein: CASSPQGVANTGELFF. The V call is TRBV12-3 or TRBV12-4, the J call TRBJ2-2; a weak D match, TRBD1 (5 bases). CDR3 length: 16 amino acids. The V gene lost 5 bases and the J gene lost 2 bases, with 15 bases spanning the gap.

This clonotype has only a few counts. This sequence joins TRBV12-5 and TRBJ2-2; D ambiguous. Germline assignment: CDR1 LGHNT and CDR2 FRNRAP. V was pared by 6 bases and J by 6 bases, with 5 bases between. The CDR3 extends over 11 amino acids. The CDR3 loop is CASGSAGELFF. The CDR3 DNA sequence: TGTGCTAGTGGCTCCGCCGGGGAGCTGTTTTTT.